This entry is about one T cell receptor (beta chain). The antigen is unknown. Here immunoSEQ multiplex PCR was the method, and the copy in TCRdb shows in-frame clones only, minus some. The sample includes around 320,000 clones, 85% to 90% of them seen just once. Trimming cost V 5 bases and J 3 bases, with 8 bases left between them. The CDR3 runs to 13 residues. CDR1 and CDR2 from the germline V gene are SGHTA and FQGTGA. Specified treatment: approximately 18 received Ad26.COV2.S at low or high dose, single or two shots; roughly 5 received placebo; per-sample allocation not given. The study sampled participants on day 63 after the first vaccine or placebo injection. The sample is drawn from a study of Ad26.COV2.S vaccination and SARS-CoV-2 variants. The wider study: Donor joined the COV1001 Ad26.COV2.S trial arm. General study results and limits: Breadth of non-spike TCRs did not differ between vaccinees and placebo recipients.

The material was peripheral blood, obtained in a trial of Ad26.COV2.S vaccine versus placebo. The receptor comes from a person aged 18-65 years who received the Ad26.COV2.S COVID-19 vaccine or a placebo. The chain is built from TRBV7-3 and TRBJ2-1; D gene uncertain. CDR3 residues: CASSRSLYNEQFF. The CDR3 DNA reads TGTGCCAGCAGCCGGTCTCTCTACAATGAGCAGTTCTTC.